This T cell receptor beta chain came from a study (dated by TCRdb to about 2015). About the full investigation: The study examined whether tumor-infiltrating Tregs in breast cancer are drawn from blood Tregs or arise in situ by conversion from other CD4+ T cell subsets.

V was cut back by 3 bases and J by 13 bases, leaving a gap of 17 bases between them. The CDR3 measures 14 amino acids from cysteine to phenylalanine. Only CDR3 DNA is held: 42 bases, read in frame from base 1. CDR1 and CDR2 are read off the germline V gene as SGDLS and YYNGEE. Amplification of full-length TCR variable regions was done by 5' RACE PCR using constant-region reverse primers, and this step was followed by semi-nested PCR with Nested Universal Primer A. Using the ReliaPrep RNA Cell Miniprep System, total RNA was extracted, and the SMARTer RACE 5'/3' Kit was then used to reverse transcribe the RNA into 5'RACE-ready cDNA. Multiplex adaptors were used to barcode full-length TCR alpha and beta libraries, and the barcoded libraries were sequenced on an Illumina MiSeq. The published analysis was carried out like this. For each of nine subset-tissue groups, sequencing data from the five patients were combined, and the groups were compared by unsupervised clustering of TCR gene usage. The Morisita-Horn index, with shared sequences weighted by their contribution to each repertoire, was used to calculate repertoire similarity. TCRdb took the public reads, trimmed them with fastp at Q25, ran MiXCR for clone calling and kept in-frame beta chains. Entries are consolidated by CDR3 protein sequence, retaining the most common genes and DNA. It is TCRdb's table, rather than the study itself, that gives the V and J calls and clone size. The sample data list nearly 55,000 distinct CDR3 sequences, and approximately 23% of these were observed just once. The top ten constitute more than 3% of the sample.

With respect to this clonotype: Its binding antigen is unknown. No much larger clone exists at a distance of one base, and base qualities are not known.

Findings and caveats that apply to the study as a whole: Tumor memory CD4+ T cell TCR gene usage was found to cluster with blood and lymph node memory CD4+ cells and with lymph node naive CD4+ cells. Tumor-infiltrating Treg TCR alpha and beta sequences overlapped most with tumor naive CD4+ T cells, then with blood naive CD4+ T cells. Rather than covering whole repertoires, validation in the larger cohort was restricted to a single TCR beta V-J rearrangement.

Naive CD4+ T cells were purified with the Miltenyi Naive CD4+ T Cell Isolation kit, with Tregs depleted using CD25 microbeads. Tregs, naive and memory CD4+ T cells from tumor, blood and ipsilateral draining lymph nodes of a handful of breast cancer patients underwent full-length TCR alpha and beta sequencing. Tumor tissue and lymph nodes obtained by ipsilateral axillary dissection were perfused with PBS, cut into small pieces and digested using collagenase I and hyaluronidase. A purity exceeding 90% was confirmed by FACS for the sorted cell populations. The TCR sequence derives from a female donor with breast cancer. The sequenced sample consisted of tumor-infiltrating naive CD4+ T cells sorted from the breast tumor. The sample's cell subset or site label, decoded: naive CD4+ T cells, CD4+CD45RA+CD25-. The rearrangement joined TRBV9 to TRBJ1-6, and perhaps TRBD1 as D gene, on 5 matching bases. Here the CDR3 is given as CASSAPSPGSPLHF. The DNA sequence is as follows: TGTGCCAGCAGCGCTCCGAGCCCAGGGTCGCCCCTCCACTTT. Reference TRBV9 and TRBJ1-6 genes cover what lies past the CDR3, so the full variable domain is DSGVTQTPKHLITATGQRVTLRCSPRSGDLSVYWYQQSLDQGLQFLIQYYNGEERAKGNILERFSAQQFPDLHSELNLSSLELGDSALYFCASSAPSPGSPLHFGNGTRLTVT.